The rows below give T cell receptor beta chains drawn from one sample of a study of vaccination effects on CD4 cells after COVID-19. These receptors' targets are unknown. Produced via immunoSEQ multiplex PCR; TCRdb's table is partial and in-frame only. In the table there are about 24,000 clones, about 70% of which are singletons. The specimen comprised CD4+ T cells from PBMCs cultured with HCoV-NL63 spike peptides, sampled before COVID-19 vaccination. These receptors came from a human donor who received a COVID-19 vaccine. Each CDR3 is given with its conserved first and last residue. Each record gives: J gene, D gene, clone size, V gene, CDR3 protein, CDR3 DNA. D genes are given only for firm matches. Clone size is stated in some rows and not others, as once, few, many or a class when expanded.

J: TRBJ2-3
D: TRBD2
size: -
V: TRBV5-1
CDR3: CASSGRTSGSTDTQYF
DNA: TGCGCCAGCAGCGGAAGGACTAGCGGGTCCACAGATACGCAGTATTTT

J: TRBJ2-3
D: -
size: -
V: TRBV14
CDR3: CASSQLGRTDTQYF
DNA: TGTGCCAGCAGCCAATTAGGGCGGACAGATACGCAGTATTTT

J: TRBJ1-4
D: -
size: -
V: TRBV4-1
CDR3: CASSQDTAQGFVEKLFF
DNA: TGCGCCAGCAGCCAAGATACTGCACAGGGTTTTGTAGAAAAACTGTTTTTT

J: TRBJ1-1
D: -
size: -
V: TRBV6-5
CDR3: CASRLQESTEAFF
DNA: TGTGCCAGCAGACTACAGGAGAGCACTGAAGCTTTCTTT

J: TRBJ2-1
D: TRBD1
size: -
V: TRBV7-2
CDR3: CASSLGGGISYNEQFF
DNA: TGTGCCAGCAGCTTAGGAGGGGGCATCTCCTACAATGAGCAGTTCTTC

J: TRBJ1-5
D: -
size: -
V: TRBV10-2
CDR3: CASVDRDTNQPQHF
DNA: TGCGCCAGCGTGGACCGGGACACCAATCAGCCCCAGCATTTT

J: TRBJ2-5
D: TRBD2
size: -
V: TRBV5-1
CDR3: CASSWAGGRETQYF
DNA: TGCGCCAGCAGCTGGGCGGGAGGACGAGAGACCCAGTACTTC

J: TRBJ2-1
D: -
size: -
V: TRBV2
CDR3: CASSDEGGWDEQFF
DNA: TGTGCCAGCAGTGATGAGGGGGGGTGGGATGAGCAGTTCTTC

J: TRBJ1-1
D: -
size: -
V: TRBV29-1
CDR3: CSVEQGSSWNTEAFF
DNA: TGCAGCGTTGAACAGGGGTCGTCCTGGAACACTGAAGCTTTCTTT

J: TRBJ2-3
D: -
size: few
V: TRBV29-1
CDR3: CSVDFGSWADTQYF
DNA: TGCAGCGTTGATTTCGGGAGTTGGGCAGATACGCAGTATTTT

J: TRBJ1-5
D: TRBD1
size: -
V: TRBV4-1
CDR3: CASSSGTGDHQPQHF
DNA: TGCGCCAGCAGCTCCGGGACAGGGGACCATCAGCCCCAGCATTTT

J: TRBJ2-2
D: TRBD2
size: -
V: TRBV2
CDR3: CASTPSGSGTGELFF
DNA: TGTGCCAGCACTCCTAGCGGGAGTGGAACCGGGGAGCTGTTTTTT

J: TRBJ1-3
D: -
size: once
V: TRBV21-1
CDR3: CASSKAGSGVNTIYF
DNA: TGTGCCAGCAGCAAAGCGGGGTCAGGGGTGAACACCATATATTTT

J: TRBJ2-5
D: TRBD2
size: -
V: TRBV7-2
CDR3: CASSLGRGDSGETQYF
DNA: TGTGCCAGCAGCTTAGGACGGGGGGACTCGGGAGAGACCCAGTACTTC

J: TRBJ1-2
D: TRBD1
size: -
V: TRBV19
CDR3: CASSPIGRGAPPIRRVGYGYTF
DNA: TGTGCCAGTAGTCCAATCGGCAGGGGGGCTCCCCCTATACGAAGGGTGGGCTATGGCTACACCTTC

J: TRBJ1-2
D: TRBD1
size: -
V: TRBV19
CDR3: CASTPGQGAYGYTF
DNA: TGTGCCAGTACGCCGGGACAGGGGGCGTATGGCTACACCTTC

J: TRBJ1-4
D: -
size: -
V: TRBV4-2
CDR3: CASSQKGGINEKLFF
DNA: TGTGCCAGCAGCCAAAAAGGGGGGATTAATGAAAAACTGTTTTTT

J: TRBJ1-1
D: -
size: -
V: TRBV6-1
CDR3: CASSEAGHTEAFF
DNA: TGTGCCAGCAGTGAAGCCGGACACACTGAAGCTTTCTTT

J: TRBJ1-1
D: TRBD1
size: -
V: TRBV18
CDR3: CASSQSQNRGTEAFF
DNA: TGTGCCAGCTCACAATCCCAGAACAGGGGCACTGAAGCTTTCTTT

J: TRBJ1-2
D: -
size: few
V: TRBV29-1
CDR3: CSVEDQARVGYTF
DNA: TGCAGCGTTGAAGATCAAGCACGCGTTGGCTACACCTTC

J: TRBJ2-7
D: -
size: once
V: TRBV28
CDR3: CASSLFTSKGMYF
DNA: TGTGCCAGCAGTTTATTCACTAGCAAAGGCATGTACTTC

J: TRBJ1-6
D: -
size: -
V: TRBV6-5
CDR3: CASTSDVGGLALHF
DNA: TGTGCCAGCACCTCGGACGTAGGCGGGTTGGCCCTCCACTTT

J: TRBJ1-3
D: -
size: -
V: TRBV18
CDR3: CASSRGAEDTIYF
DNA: TGTGCCAGCTCGCGGGGGGCGGAGGACACCATATATTTT

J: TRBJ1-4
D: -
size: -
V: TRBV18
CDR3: CASSQDTGNEKLFF
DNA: TGTGCCAGCTCACAGGACACCGGGAATGAAAAACTGTTTTTT

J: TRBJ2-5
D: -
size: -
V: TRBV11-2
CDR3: CASSLGGTTQETQYF
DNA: TGTGCCAGCAGCTTAGGTGGAACGACCCAAGAGACCCAGTACTTC

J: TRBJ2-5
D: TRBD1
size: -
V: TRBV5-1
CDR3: CASSSKTGISLQETQYF
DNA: TGCGCCAGCAGCTCGAAGACAGGGATTTCCCTTCAAGAGACCCAGTACTTC

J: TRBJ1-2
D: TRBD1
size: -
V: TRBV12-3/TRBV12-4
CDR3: CASSDRAVSGYTF
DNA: TGTGCCAGCAGTGACAGGGCGGTCTCTGGCTACACCTTC

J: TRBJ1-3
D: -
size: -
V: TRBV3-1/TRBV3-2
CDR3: CASSGIGGILSGNTIYF
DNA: TGTGCCAGCAGTGGTATTGGCGGAATCCTCTCTGGAAACACCATATATTTT

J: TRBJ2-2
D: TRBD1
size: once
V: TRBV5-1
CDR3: CASSPSGQGVMGELFF
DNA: TGCGCCAGCAGCCCCTCCGGACAGGGCGTTATGGGGGAGCTGTTTTTT

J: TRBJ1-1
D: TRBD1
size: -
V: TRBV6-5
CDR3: CASILQDRAEEAFF
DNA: TGTGCCAGCATCCTACAAGACAGGGCCGAGGAAGCTTTCTTT

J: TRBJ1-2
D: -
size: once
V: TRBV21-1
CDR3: CASSKLRRGQVYGYTF
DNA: TGTGCCAGCAGCAAACTGCGCAGGGGGCAGGTCTATGGCTACACCTTC

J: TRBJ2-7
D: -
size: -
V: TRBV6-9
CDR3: CASSFRDQPYEQYF
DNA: TGTGCCAGCAGTTTCCGGGACCAACCCTACGAGCAGTACTTC

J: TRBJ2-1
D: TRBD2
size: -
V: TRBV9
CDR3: CASSVTSGRYNEQFF
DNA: TGTGCCAGCAGCGTAACTAGCGGCCGCTACAATGAGCAGTTCTTC

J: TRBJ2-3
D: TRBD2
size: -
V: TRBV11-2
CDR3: CASSLLTSGRADTQYF
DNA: TGTGCCAGCAGCCTACTGACTAGCGGGAGGGCAGATACGCAGTATTTT

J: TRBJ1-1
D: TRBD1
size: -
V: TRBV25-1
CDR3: CASSPRDRGHVTEAFF
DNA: TGTGCCAGCAGCCCCCGGGACAGGGGGCACGTCACTGAAGCTTTCTTT

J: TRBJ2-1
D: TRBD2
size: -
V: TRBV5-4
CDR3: CASTSGTSGYNEQFF
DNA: TGTGCCAGCACCTCCGGGACTAGCGGATACAATGAGCAGTTCTTC

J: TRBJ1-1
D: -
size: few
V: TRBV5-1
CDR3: CASSLAQTNTEAFF
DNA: TGCGCCAGCAGCTTGGCACAGACGAACACTGAAGCTTTCTTT

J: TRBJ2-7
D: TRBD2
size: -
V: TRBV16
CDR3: CASSSPGTSGRFSYEQYF
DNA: TGTGCCAGCAGCTCCCCCGGGACTAGCGGGAGGTTCTCCTACGAGCAGTACTTC

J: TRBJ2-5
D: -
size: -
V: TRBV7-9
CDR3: CASNLQGAFGGETQYF
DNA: TGTGCCAGCAACCTCCAAGGGGCTTTTGGCGGGGAGACCCAGTACTTC

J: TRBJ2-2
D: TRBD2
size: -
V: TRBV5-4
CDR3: CASSPLWAGGNTGELFF
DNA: TGTGCCAGCAGCCCCCTGTGGGCGGGGGGAAACACCGGGGAGCTGTTTTTT

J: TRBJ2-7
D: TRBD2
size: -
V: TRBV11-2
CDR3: CASSARTSGYEQYF
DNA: TGTGCCAGCAGCGCACGGACTAGCGGCTACGAGCAGTACTTC